This passage covers 3 T cell receptor beta chains from one sample sequenced in a study of blood T cells in healthy people across ages. Combining a sample-barcoded 5' primer with a J-beta primer mix, a second PCR ran for about 6 to 11 cycles. TCRdb reprocessed the 5' RACE reads with MiXCR, giving one entry per CDR3 protein. The sample contains about 780,000 distinct CDR3 sequences, around 45% of which appear only once. The sample taken for sequencing was blood. These receptors were taken from a man older than 75 in good health.

V and J are TRBV6-2 or TRBV6-3 and TRBJ1-2, with D hard to call. CDR3 size: 14 residues. The germline V and J ends were trimmed by 4 bases and 3 bases, with 12 bases remaining between them. CDR1 is MNHEY and CDR2 is SVGEGT in the germline V gene. This CDR3 reads CASSFRVPDYGYTF. In nucleotides, the CDR3 is TGTGCCAGCAGTTTCAGAGTCCCAGACTATGGCTACACCTTC.

This clonotype was found many times. The chain uses TRBV12-3 or TRBV12-4 and TRBJ2-7; 7 positions match TRBD1. V was pared by 5 bases and J by 5 bases, with 9 bases of the junction left unmatched. The CDR3 consists of 14 residues. CDR3 protein: CASSTGQVGDEQYF. CDR3 bases: TGTGCCAGCAGTACCGGACAGGTAGGGGACGAGCAGTACTTC.

This clonotype was counted only a few times. V usage is TRBV6-6 and J usage is TRBJ1-4, with D unclear. V was trimmed by 6 bases and J by 5 bases, leaving 13 bases between them. The germline V gene has CDR1 MNHNY and CDR2 SVGAGI (reference sequence). The CDR3 spans 14 residues. The CDR3 sequence: CASRASQSNEKLFF. In DNA, the CDR3 is TGTGCCAGCAGGGCGAGTCAGTCAAATGAAAAACTGTTTTTT.